The clone carrying this TCR beta chain appeared a few times. The CDR3 covers 19 residues. From germline, CDR1 is LGHDT and CDR2 YNNKEL (reference sequence). Germline trimming cut 4 bases from V and 5 bases from J; bases unmatched to any gene: 22. The entry originates in a study of human T cells and chemical hapten exposure. TCRdb redid the calling of the RACE reads with MiXCR, one entry per CDR3 protein. In the table there are approximately 350,000 distinct CDR3 sequences, under 9% of which are singletons. Time point: patch test 1, 2 weeks after DPC sensitization. Indicated treatment: therapeutic diphenylcyclopropenone sensitization with weekly scalp DPC.

The sample in question was whole blood, obtained in connection with sensitization to the hapten diphenylcyclopropenone (DPC). The clonotype originates from a woman aged 18-30 years with alopecia areata. Some clones in this sample may be carry-over from other donors' samples. The rearrangement joins TRBV3-1 to TRBJ1-2; TRBD1 matches 7 bases. The chain's CDR3 is CASSLTLLAGGIVRYGYTF. The CDR3 nucleotides read TGTGCCAGCAGCCTAACCCTCCTGGCAGGGGGTATTGTTAGATATGGCTACACCTTC.